Described below is a single T cell receptor (beta chain) sequence and its context. The antigen is not known. This specimen comes from a study of T cells in narcolepsy. The study's findings and limits: Autoreactive clonotypes reportedly recurred in blood of same and different patients, not controls. Some memory CD4+ repertoires had no autoreactive clone sequences.

CDR1 and CDR2 from the germline V gene are SGDLS and YYNGEE. CDR3 size: 15 residues. The ends were cut back, 3 bases at V and 3 bases at J, with 15 bases in the middle. Sequencing used immunoSEQ multiplex PCR; TCRdb keeps in-frame clones, though not all of them. The repertoire holds over 30,000 clones, approximately 85% seen once, with 1.5% to 2% in the top ten. The receptor's source is a human donor with narcolepsy. The sequencing sample was made of CD45RA- memory CD4+ T cells from PBMCs. The chain employs TRBV9 and TRBJ1-2; D is undetermined. The CDR3: CASSGQWREDYGYTF. In DNA, the CDR3 is TGTGCCAGCAGCGGCCAATGGAGGGAGGACTATGGCTACACCTTC.